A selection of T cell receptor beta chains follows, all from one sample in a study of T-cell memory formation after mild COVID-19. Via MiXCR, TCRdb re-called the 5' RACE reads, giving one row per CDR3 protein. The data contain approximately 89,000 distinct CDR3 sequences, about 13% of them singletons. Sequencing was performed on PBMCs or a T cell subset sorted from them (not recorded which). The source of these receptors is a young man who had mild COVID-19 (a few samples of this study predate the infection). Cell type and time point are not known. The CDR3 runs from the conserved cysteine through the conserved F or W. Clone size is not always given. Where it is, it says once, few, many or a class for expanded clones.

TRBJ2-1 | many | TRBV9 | CASSVAASEGNEQFF
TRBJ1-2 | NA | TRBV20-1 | CSARDRGEANYGYTF
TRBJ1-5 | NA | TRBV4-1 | CASSPSTYRGPQHF
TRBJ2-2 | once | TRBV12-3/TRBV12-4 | CASSTRDRGGGELFF
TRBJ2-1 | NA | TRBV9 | CASSVGPSGGSNEQFF
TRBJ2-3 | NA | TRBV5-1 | CASRPKGDPLKHTQYF
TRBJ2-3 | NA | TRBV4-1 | CASSQETTGGFTDTQYF
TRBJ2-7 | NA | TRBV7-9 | CASSSPSGAGEQYF
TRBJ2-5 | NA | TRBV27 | CASHRGMGETQYF
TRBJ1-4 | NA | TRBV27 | CASSLTPATNEKLFF
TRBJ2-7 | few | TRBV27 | CASSLRTGLYEQYF
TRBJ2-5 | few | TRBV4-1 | CASSRVSGGQETQYF
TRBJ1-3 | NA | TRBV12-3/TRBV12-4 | CASSTNTIYF
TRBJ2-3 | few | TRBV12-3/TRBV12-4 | CASSFMAATQYF
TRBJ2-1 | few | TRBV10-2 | CASNSGGPYNEQFF
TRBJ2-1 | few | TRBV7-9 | CASNPTAYNEQFF
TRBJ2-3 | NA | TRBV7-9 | CASSSMGTDTDTQYF
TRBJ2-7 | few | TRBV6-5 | CASRTRTSGYEQYF
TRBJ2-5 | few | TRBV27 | CASSLTGFEETQYF
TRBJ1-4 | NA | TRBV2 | CASSEVAANEKLFF
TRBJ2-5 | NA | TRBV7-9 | CASSPDQETQYF
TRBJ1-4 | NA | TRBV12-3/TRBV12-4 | CASTGPNEKLFF
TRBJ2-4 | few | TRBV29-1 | CSVVGLAGNIQYF
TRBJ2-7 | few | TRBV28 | CASSSQTGLVYEQYF
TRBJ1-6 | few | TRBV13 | CASSPPRPFNSPLHF
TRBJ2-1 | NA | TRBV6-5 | CASGFNEQFF
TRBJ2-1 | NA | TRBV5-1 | CASSQHRRQGNEQFF
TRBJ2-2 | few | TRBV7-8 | CASSLVRDTGELFF
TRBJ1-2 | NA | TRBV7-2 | CASSLFRPGDNYGYTF
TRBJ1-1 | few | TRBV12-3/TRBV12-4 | CASSSGTKGGF
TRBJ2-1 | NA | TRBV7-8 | CASSLGAGGGNEQFF
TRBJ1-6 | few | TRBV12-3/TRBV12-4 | CASSFRRGRLSPLHF
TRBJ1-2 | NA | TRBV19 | CASSISVFYGYTF
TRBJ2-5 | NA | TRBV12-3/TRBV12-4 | CASSLRQQPWAQYF
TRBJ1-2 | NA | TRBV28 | CASSETGGDGYTF
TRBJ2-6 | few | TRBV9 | CASSVGRGANVLTF
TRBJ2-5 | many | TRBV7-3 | CASSLTGAETQYF
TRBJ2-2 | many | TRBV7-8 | CASSSRASNTGELFF
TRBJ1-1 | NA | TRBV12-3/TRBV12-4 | CASSWGDNTEAFF
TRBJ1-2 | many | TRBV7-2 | CASSPPGVDNGYTF
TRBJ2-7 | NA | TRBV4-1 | CASSQGDWGREQYF
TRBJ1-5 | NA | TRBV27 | CASSPRQGASDQPQHF
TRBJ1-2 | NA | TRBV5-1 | CASSAGLDNYGYTF
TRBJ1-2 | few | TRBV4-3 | CASSQDRRADADGYTF
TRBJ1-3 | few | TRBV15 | CATSRGTGSSGNTIYF
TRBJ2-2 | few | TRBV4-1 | CASSQDGVLTGELFF
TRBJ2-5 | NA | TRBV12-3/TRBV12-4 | CASSSQRGGLETQYF
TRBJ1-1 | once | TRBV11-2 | CASSASGTEAFF
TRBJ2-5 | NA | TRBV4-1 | CASSQGTSSQETQYF
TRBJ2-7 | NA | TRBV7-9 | CASSLDDSTPYEQYF
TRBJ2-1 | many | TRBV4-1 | CASTPGAYNEQFF
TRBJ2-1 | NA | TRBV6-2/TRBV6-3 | CASSPGGLRGSNEQFF
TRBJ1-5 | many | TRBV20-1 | CSARDPQAIRPQHF
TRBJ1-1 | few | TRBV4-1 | CASSQEPGAREPNTEAFF
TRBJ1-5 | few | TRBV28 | CASDFTNQPQHF
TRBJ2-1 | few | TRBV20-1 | CSALGLDRENEQFF